This T cell receptor (beta chain) was sequenced in a study of blood T cell repertoires in COVID-19. Study information: Sites across the United States, Italy and Spain contributed samples from acute and convalescent COVID-19.

This clone was observed a few times. Produced via immunoSEQ multiplex PCR; TCRdb's table is partial and in-frame only. Of about 250,000 clones in the sample, approximately 85% were seen once. V gave up 0 bases and J gave up 6 bases, with 18 bases separating them. The CDR3 loop spans 17 amino acids. Germline CDR1 LNHNV, CDR2 YYDKDF (reference sequence). V is TRBV15 and J is TRBJ1-5, with unresolved D. The receptor's source is a man in his fifties or sixties with active or convalescent COVID-19. Input material: peripheral blood. The CDR3 spells CATSRDLIRSVPQPQHF. The CDR3 DNA sequence: TGTGCCACCAGCAGAGATCTTATCAGGTCTGTCCCTCAGCCCCAGCATTTT.